The 4 T cell receptor beta chains presented below share a single source sample, sequenced in a study of Ad26.COV2.S vaccination and SARS-CoV-2 variants (dated by TCRdb to the early 2020s). Receptors were amplified or captured by the immunoSEQ multiplex PCR assay. TCRdb provides this immuneACCESS table in a form limited to in-frame rearrangements. Some clones are lacking; in checked studies, under half of them reflect an unresolved V gene, and why the rest are absent is not known. Across this sample there are 350,000 to 450,000 clones, with around 92% seen only once. The ten largest clonotypes hold 1.5% to 2% of the sample. Explained via the paper, the treatment or condition label denotes: roughly 19 received Ad26.COV2.S at low or high dose, single or two shots; several received placebo; per-sample allocation not given. Repertoires of vaccine and placebo recipients were sequenced from samples taken on day 63 after the first injection.

The material sequenced was peripheral blood, taken in a trial of Ad26.COV2.S vaccine versus placebo. These TCRs come from a person aged 18-65 years who received the Ad26.COV2.S COVID-19 vaccine or a placebo.

This clone was observed a single time. This rearrangement joins TRBV19 to TRBJ1-1; weak D call: TRBD1 (6 bases). The CDR3 length is 15 residues. The V end was cut by 1 base, the J end by 5 bases, with 14 bases between. The germline V gene encodes CDR1 LNHDA and CDR2 SQIVND (reference sequence). This CDR3 is CASSIASRGRTEAFF. For the CDR3, the DNA is TGTGCCAGTAGTATAGCCTCCAGGGGACGGACTGAAGCTTTCTTT.

The chain couples TRBV2 to TRBJ1-5, with D unresolved. The CDR3 consists of 19 residues. Trimming stripped 0 bases from V and 0 bases from J, with 18 bases between. Germline CDR1 and CDR2: SNHLY and FYNNEI. CDR3 DNA sequence: TGTGCCAGCAGTGAAGCCGGACCGTTCCCAAGATATAGCAATCAGCCCCAGCATTTT. Residues: CASSEAGPFPRYSNQPQHF.

The DNA for the CDR3 is TGTGCCTGGAGTGAAAGAGGACATGAAGCTTTCTTT. Protein product: CAWSERGHEAFF. V usage is TRBV30 and J usage is TRBJ1-1; tentative D call: TRBD1 (5 bases). This CDR3 is 12 amino acids long. V was trimmed by 1 base and J by 7 bases, leaving 10 bases between them. Germline CDR1 and CDR2: GTSNPN and SVGIG (reference sequence).

J is TRBJ1-6 and V is TRBV5-4, with 9 positions matching TRBD1. CDR1 is SGHNT and CDR2 is YYREEE in the germline V gene (reference sequence). With V trimmed by 0 bases and J by 14 bases, 12 bases remained unmatched. This CDR3 is built from 16 residues. Here the CDR3 DNA reads TGTGCCAGCAGCTTGGACTACGGGACAGGGAGCGTGACCCTCCACTTT. This codes for CASSLDYGTGSVTLHF.